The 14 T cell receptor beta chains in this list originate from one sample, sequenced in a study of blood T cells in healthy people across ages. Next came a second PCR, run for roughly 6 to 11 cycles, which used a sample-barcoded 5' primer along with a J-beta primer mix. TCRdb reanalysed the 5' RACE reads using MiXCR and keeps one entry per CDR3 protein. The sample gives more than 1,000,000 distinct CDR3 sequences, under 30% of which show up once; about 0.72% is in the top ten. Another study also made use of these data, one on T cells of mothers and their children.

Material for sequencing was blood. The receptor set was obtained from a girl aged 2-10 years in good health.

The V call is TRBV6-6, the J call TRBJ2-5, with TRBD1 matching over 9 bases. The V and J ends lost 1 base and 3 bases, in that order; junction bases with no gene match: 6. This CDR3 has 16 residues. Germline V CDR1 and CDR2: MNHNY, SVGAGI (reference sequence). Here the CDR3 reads CASSYFGTGYEETQYF. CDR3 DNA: TGTGCCAGCAGTTACTTCGGGACAGGGTATGAAGAGACCCAGTACTTC.

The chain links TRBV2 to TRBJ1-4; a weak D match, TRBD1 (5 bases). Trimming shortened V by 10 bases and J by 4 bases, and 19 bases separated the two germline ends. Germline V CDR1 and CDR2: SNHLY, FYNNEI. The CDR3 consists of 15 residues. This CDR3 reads CATHRYRKDNEKLFF. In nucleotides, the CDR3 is TGTGCCACGCACCGTTACAGGAAGGATAATGAAAAACTGTTTTTT.

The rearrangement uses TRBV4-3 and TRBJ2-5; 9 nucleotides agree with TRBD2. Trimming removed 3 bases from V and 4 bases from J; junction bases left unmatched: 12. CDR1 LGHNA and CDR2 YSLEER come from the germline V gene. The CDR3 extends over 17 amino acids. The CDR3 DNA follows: TGCGCCAGCAGCCAGCAACCGGCGGGGGGGCTTGGAGAGACCCAGTACTTC. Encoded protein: CASSQQPAGGLGETQYF.

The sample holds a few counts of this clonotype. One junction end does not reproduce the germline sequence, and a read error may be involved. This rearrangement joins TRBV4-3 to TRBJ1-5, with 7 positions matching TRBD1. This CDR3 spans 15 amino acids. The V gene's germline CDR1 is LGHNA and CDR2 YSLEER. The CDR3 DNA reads TGCGCCAGCAGCCAAGAGAGACAGGGCAATCGGCCCCAGCATTTT. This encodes CASSQERQGNRPQHF.

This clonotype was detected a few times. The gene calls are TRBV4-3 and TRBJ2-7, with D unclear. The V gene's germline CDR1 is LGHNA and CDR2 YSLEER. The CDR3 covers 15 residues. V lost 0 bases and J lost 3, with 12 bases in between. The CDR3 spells CASSQDSGSYYEQYF. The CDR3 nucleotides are TGCGCCAGCAGCCAAGACTCGGGCAGTTACTACGAGCAGTACTTC.

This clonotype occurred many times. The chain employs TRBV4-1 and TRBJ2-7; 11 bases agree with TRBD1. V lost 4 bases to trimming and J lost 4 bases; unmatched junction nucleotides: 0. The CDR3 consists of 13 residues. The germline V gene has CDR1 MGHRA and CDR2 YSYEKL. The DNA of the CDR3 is TGCGCCAGCAGCCGGGACAGGGGGTACGAGCAGTACTTC. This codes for CASSRDRGYEQYF.

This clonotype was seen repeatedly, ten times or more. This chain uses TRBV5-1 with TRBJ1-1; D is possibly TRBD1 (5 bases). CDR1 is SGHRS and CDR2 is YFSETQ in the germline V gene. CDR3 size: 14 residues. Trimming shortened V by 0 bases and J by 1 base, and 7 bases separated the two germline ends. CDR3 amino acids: CASSLADRNTEAFF. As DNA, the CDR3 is TGCGCCAGCAGCTTGGCCGACAGGAACACTGAAGCTTTCTTT.

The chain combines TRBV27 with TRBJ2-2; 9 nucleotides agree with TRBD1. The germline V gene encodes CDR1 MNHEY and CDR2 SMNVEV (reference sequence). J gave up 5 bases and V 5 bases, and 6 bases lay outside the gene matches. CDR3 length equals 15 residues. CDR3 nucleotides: TGTGCCAGCAGTCCCGGGACAGGGATGACCGGGGAGCTGTTTTTT. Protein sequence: CASSPGTGMTGELFF.

Here the CDR3 reads CSVESLAEPSYGYTF. The CDR3 DNA reads as TGCAGCGTTGAATCCCTCGCGGAACCTTCCTATGGCTACACCTTC. V usage is TRBV29-1 and J usage is TRBJ1-2; no clear D. Between the trimmed V and J ends, which lost 2 bases and 4 bases, there was a span of 17 bases. This CDR3 is built from 15 residues. The germline V gene has CDR1 SQVTM and CDR2 ANQGSEA.

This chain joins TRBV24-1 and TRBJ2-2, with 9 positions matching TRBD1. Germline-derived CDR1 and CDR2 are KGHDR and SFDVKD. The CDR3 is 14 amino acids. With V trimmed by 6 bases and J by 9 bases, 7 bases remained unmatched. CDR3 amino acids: CATSIEDRGRELFF. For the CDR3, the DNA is TGTGCCACCAGTATCGAGGACAGGGGCAGGGAGCTGTTTTTT.

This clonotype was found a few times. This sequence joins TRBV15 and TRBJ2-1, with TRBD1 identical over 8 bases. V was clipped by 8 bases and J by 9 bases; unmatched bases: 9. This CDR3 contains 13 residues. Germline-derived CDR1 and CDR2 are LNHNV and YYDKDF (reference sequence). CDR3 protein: CATAGTGGSEQFF. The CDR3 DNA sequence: TGTGCCACCGCCGGGACAGGCGGCAGTGAGCAGTTCTTC.

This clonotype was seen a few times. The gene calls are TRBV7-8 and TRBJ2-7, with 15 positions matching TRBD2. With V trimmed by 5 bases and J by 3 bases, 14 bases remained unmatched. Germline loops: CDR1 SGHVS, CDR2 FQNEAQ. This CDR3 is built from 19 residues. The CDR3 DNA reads TGTGCCAGCAGCCCTTACAGGACTAGCGGGAGGGGCGTACACTACGAGCAGTACTTC. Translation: CASSPYRTSGRGVHYEQYF.

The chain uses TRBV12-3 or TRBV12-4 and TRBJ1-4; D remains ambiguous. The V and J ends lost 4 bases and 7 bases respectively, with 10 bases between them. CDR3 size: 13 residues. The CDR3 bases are TGTGCCAGCAGTTCAAACCTATCTGAAAAACTGTTTTTT. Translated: CASSSNLSEKLFF.

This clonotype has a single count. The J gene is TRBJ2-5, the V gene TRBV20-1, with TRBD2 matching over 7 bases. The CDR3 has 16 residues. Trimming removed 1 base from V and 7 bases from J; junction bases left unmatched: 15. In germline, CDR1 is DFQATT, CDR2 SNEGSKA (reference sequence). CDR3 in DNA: TGCAGTGCTAGAGGCGTGGCGACGAGCGGGGTTGTGACCCAGTACTTC. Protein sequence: CSARGVATSGVVTQYF.